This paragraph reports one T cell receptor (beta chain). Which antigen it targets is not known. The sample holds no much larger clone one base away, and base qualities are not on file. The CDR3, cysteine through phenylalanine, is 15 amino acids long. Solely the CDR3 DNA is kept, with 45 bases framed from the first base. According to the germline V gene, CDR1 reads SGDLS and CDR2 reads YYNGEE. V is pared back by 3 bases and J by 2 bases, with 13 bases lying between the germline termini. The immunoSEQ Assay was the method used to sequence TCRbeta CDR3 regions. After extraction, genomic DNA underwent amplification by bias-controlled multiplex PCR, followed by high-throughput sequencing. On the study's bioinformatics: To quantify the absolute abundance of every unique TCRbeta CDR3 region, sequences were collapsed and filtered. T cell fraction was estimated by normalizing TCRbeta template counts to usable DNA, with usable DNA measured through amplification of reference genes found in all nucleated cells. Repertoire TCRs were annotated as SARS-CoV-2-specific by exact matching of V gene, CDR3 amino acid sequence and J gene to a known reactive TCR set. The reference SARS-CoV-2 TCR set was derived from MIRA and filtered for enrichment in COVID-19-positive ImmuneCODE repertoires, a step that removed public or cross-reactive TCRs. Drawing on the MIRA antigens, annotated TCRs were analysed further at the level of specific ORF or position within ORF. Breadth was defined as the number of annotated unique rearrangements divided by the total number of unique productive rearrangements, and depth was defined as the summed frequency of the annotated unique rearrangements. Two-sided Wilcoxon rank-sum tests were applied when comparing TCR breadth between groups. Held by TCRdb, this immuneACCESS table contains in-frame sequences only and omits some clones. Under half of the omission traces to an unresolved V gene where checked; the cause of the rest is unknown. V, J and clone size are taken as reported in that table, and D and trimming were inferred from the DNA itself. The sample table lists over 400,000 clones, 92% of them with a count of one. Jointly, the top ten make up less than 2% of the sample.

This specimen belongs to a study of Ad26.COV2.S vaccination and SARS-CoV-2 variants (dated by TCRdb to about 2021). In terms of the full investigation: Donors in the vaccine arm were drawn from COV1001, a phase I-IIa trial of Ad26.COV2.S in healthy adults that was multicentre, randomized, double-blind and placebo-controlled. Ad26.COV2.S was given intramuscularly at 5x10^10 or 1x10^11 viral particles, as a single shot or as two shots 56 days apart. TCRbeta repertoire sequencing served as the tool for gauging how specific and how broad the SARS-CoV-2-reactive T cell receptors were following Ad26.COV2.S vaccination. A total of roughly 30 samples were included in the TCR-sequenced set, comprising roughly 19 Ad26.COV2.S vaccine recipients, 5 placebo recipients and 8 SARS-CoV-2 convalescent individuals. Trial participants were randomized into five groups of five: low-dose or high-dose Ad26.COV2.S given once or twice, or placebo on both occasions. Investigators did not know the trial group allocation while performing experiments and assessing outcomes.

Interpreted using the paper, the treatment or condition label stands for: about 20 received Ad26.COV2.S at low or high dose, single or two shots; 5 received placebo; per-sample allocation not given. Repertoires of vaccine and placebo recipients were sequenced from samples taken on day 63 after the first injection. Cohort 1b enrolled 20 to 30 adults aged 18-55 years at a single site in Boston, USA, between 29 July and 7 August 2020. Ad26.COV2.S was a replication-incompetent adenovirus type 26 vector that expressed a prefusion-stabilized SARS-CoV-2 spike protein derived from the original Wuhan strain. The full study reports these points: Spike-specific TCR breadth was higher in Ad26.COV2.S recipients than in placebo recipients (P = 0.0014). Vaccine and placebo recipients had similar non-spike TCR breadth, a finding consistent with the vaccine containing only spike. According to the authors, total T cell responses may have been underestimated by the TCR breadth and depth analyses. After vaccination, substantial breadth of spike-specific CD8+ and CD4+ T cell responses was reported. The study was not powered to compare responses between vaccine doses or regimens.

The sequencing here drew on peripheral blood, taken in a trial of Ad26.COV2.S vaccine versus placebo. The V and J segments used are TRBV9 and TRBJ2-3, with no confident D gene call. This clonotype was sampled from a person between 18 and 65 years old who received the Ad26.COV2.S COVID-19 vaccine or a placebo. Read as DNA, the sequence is TGTGCCAGCAGCGACGGCGGCGGATACACAGATACGCAGTATTTT. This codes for CASSDGGGYTDTQYF.